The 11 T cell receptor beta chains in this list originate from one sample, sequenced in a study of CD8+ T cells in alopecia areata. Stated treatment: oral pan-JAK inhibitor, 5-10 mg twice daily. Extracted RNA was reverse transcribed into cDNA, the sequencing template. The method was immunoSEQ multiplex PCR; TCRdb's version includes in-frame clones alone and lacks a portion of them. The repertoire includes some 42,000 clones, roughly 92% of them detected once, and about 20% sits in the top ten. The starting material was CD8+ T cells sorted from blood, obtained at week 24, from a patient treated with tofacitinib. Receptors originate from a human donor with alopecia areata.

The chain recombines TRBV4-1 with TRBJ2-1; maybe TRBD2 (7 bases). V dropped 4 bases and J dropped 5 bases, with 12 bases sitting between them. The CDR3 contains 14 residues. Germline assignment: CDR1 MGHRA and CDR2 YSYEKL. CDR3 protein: CASSLRGGNNEQFF. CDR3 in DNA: TGCGCCAGCAGCCTTAGGGGGGGAAACAATGAGCAGTTCTTC.

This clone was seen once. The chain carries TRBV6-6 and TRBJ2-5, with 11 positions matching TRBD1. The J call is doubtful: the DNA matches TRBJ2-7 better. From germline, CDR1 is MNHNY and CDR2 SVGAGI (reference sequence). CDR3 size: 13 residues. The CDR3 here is CASSGTGGHEQYF. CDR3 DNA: TGTGCCAGCAGTGGGACAGGGGGACACGAGCAGTACTTC.

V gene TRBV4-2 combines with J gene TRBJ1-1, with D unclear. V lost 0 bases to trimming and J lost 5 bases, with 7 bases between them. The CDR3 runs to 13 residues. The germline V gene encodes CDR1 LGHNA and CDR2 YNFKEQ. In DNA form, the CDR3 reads TGTGCCAGCAGCCAAGAGGGTAGGACTGAAGCTTTCTTT. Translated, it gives CASSQEGRTEAFF.

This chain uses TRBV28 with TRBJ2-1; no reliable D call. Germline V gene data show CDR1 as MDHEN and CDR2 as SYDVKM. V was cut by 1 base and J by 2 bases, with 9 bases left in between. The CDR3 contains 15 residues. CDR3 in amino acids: CASSLSVTPYNEQFF. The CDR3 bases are TGTGCCAGCAGTTTATCGGTAACCCCCTACAATGAGCAGTTCTTC.

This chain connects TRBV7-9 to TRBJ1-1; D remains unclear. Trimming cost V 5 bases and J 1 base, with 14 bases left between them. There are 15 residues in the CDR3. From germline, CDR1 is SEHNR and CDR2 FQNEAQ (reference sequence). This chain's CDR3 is CASSQEGQRNTEAFF. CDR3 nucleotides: TGTGCCAGCAGCCAAGAAGGCCAGAGGAACACTGAAGCTTTCTTT. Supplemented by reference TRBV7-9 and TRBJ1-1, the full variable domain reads DTGVSQNPRHKITKRGQNVTFRCDPISEHNRLYWYRQTLGQGPEFLTYFQNEAQLEKSRLLSDRFSAERPKGSFSTLEIQRTEQGDSAMYLCASSQEGQRNTEAFFGQGTRLTVV.

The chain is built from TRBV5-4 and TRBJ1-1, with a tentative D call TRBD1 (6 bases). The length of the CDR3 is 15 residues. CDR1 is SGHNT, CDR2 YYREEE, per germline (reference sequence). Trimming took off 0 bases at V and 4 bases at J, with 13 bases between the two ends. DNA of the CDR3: TGTGCCAGCAGCTTGGATAGGGACATGGTCACTGAAGCTTTCTTT. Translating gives CASSLDRDMVTEAFF.

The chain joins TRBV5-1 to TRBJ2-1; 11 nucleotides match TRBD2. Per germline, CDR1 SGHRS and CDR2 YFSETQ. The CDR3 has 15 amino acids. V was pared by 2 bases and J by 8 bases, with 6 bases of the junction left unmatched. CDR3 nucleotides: TGCGCCAGCAGCTTCTTTAGCGGGGGGGCTGATGAGCAGTTCTTC. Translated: CASSFFSGGADEQFF.

The CDR3 sequence is CASSLYPNTGELFF. As DNA, the CDR3 is TGTGCCAGCAGTTTATATCCGAACACCGGGGAGCTGTTTTTT. This sequence joins TRBV27 and TRBJ2-2; D call uncertain. Per the germline V gene, CDR1 is MNHEY and CDR2 is SMNVEV (reference sequence). The V end was cut by 1 base, the J end by 0 bases, with 3 bases between. The CDR3 extends over 14 amino acids.

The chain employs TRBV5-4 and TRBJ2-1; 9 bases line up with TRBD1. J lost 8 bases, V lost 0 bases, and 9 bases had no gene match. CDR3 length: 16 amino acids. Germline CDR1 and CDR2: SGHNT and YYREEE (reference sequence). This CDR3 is CASSLGAGQGKDEQFF. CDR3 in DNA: TGTGCCAGCAGCTTGGGAGCAGGACAGGGGAAGGATGAGCAGTTCTTC.

The CDR3, as DNA: TGTGCCAGCAGCTTAGTACTAGCGGGGGGATCTAGCACAGATACGCAGTATTTT. Protein sequence: CASSLVLAGGSSTDTQYF. V is TRBV7-2 and J is TRBJ2-3; TRBD2 matches 12 bases. The junction had 5 bases not matched to a gene; V was cut back by 1 base and J by 0 bases. The CDR3 runs to 18 residues. CDR1 is SGHTA and CDR2 is FQGNSA in the germline V gene. The variable domain in full, completed from reference TRBV7-2 and TRBJ2-3, reads GAGVSQSPSNKVTEKGKDVELRCDPISGHTALYWYRQSLGQGLEFLIYFQGNSAPDKSGLPSDRFSAERTGGSVSTLTIQRTQQEDSAVYLCASSLVLAGGSSTDTQYFGPGTRLTVL.

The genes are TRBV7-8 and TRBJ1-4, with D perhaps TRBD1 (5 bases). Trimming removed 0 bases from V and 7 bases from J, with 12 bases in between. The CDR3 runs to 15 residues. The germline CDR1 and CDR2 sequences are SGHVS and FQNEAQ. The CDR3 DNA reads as TGTGCCAGCAGCTTAGCGGCGCAGGGAAGTGAAAAACTGTTTTTT. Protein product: CASSLAAQGSEKLFF.